The clone carrying this T cell receptor beta chain was found a few times. Antigen specificity is unknown. The entry originates in a study of T cell repertoires in cytomegalovirus infection. Study background: CMV epitopes that were recently identified and HLA-C-restricted were used alongside well-studied HLA-B-restricted ones. Public TCR beta signature analysis indicated the presence of both CMV infection and matching HLA type. Findings of the study overall: The ex vivo response was dominated by HLA-C-restricted CMV-specific TCR beta clonotypes.

TCRdb re-derived calls from the reads in MiXCR, one entry per CDR3 protein. The table lists approximately 470,000 distinct CDR3 sequences, about 42% of them singletons, with roughly two fifths in the top ten. Sequencing used cultured PBMCs, obtained from culture after CMV antigen stimulation. The sequence was collected from a human donor in good health (CMV status not recorded). Some clones in this sample may be carry-over from other donors' samples.

This CDR3 reads CASSFFPLGLAGDEQFF. CDR3 DNA: TGTGCCAGCAGTTTCTTCCCTCTAGGTCTAGCGGGAGATGAGCAGTTCTTC. The chain is built from TRBV12-3 or TRBV12-4 and TRBJ2-1, with 10 nucleotides matching TRBD2. Trimming cost V 3 bases and J 8 bases; bases outside gene matches: 13. The CDR3 is 17 amino acids.